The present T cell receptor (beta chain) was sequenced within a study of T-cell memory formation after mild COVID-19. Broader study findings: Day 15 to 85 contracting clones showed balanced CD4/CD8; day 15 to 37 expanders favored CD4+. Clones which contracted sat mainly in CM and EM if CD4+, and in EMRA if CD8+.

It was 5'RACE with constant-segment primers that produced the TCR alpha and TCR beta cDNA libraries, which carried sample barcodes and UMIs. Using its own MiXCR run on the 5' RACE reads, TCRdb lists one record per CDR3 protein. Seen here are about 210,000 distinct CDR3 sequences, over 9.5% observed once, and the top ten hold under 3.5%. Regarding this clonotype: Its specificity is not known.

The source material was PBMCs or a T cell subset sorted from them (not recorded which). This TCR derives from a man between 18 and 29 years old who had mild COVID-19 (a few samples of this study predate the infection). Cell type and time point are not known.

CDR3: CASNREGGETQYF. CDR3 DNA sequence: TGTGCCAGCAACCGAGAGGGCGGAGAGACCCAGTACTTC. This sequence joins TRBV2 and TRBJ2-5; D possibly corresponds to TRBD2 (5 bases). Germline-derived CDR1 and CDR2 are SNHLY and FYNNEI. This CDR3 is built from 13 residues. V shed 7 bases and J shed 4 bases, with 13 bases lying between them.